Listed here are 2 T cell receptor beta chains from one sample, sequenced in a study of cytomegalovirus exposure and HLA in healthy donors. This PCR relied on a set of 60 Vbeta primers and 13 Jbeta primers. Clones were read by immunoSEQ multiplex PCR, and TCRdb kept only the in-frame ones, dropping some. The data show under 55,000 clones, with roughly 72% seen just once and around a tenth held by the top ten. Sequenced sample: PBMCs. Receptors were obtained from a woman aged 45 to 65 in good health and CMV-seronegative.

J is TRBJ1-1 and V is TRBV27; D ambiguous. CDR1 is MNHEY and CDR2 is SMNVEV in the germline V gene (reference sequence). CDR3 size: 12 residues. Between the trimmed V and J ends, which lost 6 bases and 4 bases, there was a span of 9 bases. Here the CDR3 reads CASSPRPTEAFF. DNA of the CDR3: TGTGCCAGCAGCCCTAGACCCACTGAAGCTTTCTTT.

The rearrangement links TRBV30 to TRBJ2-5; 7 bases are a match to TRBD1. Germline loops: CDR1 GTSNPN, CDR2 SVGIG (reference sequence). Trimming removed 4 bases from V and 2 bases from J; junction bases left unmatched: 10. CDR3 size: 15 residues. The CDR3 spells CAWTKTGYGQETQYF. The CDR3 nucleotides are TGTGCCTGGACCAAGACAGGGTATGGGCAAGAGACCCAGTACTTC.